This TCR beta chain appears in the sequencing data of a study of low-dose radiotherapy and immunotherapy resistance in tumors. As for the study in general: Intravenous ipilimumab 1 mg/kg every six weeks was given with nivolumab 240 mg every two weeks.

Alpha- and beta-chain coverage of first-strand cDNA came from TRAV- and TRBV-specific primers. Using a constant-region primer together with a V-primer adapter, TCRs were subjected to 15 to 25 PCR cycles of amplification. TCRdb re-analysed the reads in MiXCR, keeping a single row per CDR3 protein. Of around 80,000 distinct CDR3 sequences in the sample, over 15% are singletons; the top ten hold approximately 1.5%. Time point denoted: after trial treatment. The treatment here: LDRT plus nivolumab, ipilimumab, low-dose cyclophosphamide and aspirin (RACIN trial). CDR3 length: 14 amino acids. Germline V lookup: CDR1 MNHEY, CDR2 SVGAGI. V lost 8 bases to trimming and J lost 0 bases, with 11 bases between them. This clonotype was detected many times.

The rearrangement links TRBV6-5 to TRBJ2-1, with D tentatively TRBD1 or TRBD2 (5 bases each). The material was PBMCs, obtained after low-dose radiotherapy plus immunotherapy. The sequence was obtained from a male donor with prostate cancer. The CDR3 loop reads CASSGTYSYNEQFF. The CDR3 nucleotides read TGTGCCAGCTCCGGGACGTACTCCTACAATGAGCAGTTCTTC.